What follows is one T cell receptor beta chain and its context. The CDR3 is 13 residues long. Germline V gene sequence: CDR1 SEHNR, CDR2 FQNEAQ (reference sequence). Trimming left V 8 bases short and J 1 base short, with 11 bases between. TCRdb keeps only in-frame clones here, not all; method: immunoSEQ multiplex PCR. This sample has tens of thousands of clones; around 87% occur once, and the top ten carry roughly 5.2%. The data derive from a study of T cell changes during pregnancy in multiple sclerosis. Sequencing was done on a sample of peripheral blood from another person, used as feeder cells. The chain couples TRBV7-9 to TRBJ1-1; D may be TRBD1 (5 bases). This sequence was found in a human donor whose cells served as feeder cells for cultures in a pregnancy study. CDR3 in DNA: TGTGCCAGCGGTCGGGACTGGAACACTGAAGCTTTCTTT. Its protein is CASGRDWNTEAFF.